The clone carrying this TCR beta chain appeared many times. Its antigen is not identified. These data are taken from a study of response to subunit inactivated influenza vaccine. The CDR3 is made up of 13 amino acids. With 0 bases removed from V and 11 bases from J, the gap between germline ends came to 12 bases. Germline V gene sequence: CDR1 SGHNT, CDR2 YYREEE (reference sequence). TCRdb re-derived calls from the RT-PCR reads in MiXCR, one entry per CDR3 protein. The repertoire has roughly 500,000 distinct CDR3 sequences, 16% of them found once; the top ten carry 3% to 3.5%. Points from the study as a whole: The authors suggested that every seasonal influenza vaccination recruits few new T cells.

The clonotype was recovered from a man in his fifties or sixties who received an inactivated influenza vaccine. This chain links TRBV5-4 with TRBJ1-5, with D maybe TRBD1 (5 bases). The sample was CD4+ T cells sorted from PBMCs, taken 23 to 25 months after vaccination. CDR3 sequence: CASSLEGSSSQHF. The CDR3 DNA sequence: TGTGCCAGCAGCTTGGAGGGGTCCTCGTCCCAGCATTTT.